The present T cell receptor (beta chain) was sequenced within a study of OX40 agonist ivuxolimab in advanced cancers. The study's findings and limits: Relative to CD4+ cells, CD8+ T cells on average had more expanded clones. Dosing at 0.1 to 3.0 mg/kg was accompanied by clonal expansion of CD4+ and CD8+ blood T cells by week 6.

Note on this clone: The antigen is not known.

Germline loops: CDR1 MDHEN, CDR2 SYDVKM. V shed 2 bases, J shed 3 bases, and the junction held 4 bases outside the gene matches. The CDR3 sequence is 16 residues long. Data came from immunoSEQ multiplex PCR; TCRdb stores just in-frame clones and leaves some out. The table lists about 100,000 clones, 80% to 95% of them singletons. The sample here was CD4+ or CD8+ T cells sorted from blood, taken in a trial of the OX40 agonist ivuxolimab. The receptor's source is an adult with an advanced solid tumor such as melanoma, head and neck, liver or kidney cancer. This rearrangement joins TRBV28 to TRBJ2-1; 10 bases align to TRBD2. The CDR3 spells CASSLIAGGFYNEQFF. Here the CDR3 DNA reads TGTGCCAGCAGTTTAATAGCGGGAGGTTTCTACAATGAGCAGTTCTTC.